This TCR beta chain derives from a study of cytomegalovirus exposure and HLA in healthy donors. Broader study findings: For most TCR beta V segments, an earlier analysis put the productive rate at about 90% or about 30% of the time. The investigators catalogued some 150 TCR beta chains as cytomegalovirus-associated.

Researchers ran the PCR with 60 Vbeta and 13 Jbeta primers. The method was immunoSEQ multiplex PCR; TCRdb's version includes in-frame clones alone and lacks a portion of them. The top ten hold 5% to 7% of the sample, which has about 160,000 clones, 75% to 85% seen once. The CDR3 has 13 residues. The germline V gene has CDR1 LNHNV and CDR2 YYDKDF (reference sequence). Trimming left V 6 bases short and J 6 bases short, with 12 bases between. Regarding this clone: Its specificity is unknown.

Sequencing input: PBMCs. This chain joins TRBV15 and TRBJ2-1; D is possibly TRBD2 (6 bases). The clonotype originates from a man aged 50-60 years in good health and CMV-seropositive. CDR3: CATRPSGGNEQFF. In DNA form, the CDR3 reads TGTGCCACCAGGCCGTCCGGGGGCAATGAGCAGTTCTTC. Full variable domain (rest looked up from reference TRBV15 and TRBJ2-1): DAMVIQNPRYQVTQFGKPVTLSCSQTLNHNVMYWYQQKSSQAPKLLFHYYDKDFNNEADTPDNFQSRRPNTSFCFLDIRSPGLGDTAMYLCATRPSGGNEQFFGPGTRLTVL.